One sample yielded the 25 T cell receptor beta chains listed below, sequenced in a study of CXCR3-negative and CXCR3-positive naive CD8 T cells. Whole-study results and caveats: TRB CDR3 hydrophobicity was greater in CXCR3-positive naive cells than in CXCR3-negative naive cells.

These TCRs are of unknown antigen specificity. The libraries of TRB cDNA were constructed through 5' RACE using UMI labels. Reprocessing the 5' RACE reads, TCRdb reports a single entry for every CDR3 protein and omits DNA. This table holds about 150,000 distinct CDR3 sequences. Material for sequencing was naive CXCR3+ CD8+ T cells from blood. As for subset: CD45RO-CCR7+CD27+CD95- naive CD8+ T cells expressing CXCR3 (TNR3+). The receptor set was obtained from a human donor in good health. Some clones in this sample may be carry-over from other donors' samples.

J is TRBJ2-7 and V is TRBV29-1. The CDR3 covers 15 residues. Germline V gene lookup returns CDR1 SQVTM and CDR2 ANQGSEA. CDR3: CSVEVAQGADYEQYF.

The chain carries TRBV30 and TRBJ2-7; there is no DNA to check the TCRdb D call of TRBD2. This CDR3 has 14 amino acids. Germline CDR1 GTSNPN, CDR2 SVGIG (reference sequence). CDR3 region: CAWMEGEYPYEQYF. The full variable domain, its missing parts supplied by reference TRBV30 and TRBJ2-7, is SQTIHQWPATLVQPVGSPLSLECTVEGTSNPNLYWYRQAAGRGLQLLFYSVGIGQISSEVPQNLSASRPQDRQFILSSKKLLLSDSGFYLCAWMEGEYPYEQYFGPGTRLTVT.

The chain has TRBV5-1 and TRBJ2-7. CDR1 is SGHRS, CDR2 YFSETQ, per germline. This CDR3 region has 13 residues. The CDR3 reads CASSLGPSDEQYF. The entire variable domain, with the rest obtained from reference TRBV5-1 and TRBJ2-7, is as follows: KAGVTQTPRYLIKTRGQQVTLSCSPISGHRSVSWYQQTPGQGLQFLFEYFSETQRNKGNFPGRFSGRQFSNSRSEMNVSTLELGDSALYLCASSLGPSDEQYFGPGTRLTVT.

The chain is built from TRBV10-1 and TRBJ2-1. Germline loops: CDR1 WNHNN, CDR2 SYGVQD (reference sequence). The length of the CDR3 is 15 residues. CDR3 protein: CASSPTGRLQTEQFF.

The genes are TRBV29-1 and TRBJ1-5. CDR3 length: 14 residues. Germline CDR1 and CDR2: SQVTM and ANQGSEA. The CDR3 reads CSVDSRDRGQPQHF.

The V and J genes are TRBV29-1 and TRBJ2-7; TCRdb returns TRBD2, unconfirmable since there is no DNA. The CDR3 spans 16 residues. Germline V gives CDR1 SQVTM, CDR2 ANQGSEA. The CDR3 reads CSVEIPTSGRDDEQYF.

The chain is built from TRBV7-3 and TRBJ2-3; TCRdb's D call of TRBD1 is untestable without DNA. Germline V lookup: CDR1 SGHTA, CDR2 FQGTGA. The CDR3 sequence is 15 residues long. The CDR3 loop reads CASSLAGGPPDTQYF.

The V and J genes are TRBV7-9 and TRBJ2-7. This CDR3 spans 13 amino acids. The V gene's germline CDR1 is SEHNR and CDR2 FQNEAQ (reference sequence). The CDR3 loop reads CASSLTASQEQYF.

V and J are TRBV7-8 and TRBJ2-7. The length of the CDR3 is 13 residues. CDR1 SGHVS and CDR2 FQNEAQ come from the germline V gene. The CDR3 sequence is CASSFGVGYEQYF.

V is TRBV4-1 and J is TRBJ1-6. Germline CDR1 MGHRA, CDR2 YSYEKL. The CDR3 totals 14 residues. CDR3 residues: CASTHGSYNSPLHF.

The chain is built from TRBV4-3 and TRBJ1-2. This CDR3 has 16 residues. CDR1 and CDR2 (germline): LGHNA, YSLEER. CDR3 protein: CASSQDLGLGNYGYTF.

This chain links TRBV5-1 with TRBJ2-7; TCRdb lists TRBD1, though no DNA is available to test this call. The CDR3 covers 16 residues. Per the germline V gene, CDR1 is SGHRS and CDR2 is YFSETQ. This CDR3 reads CASSLGPGQGSFEQYF.

V gene TRBV6-6 combines with J gene TRBJ2-1; TCRdb's D call, TRBD2, is unchecked because there is no DNA. Germline assignment: CDR1 MNHNY and CDR2 SVGAGI (reference sequence). The CDR3 is made up of 16 amino acids. CDR3: CASSPLVQGLSDEQFF.

The CDR3 here is CASSSYSYEQYF. V and J are TRBV5-6 and TRBJ2-7. The germline V gene has CDR1 SGHDT and CDR2 YYEEEE. The CDR3 consists of 12 residues.

V usage is TRBV30 and J usage is TRBJ2-7; TCRdb gives TRBD2 as the D gene, but with no DNA this cannot be confirmed. The germline CDR1 and CDR2 sequences are GTSNPN and SVGIG (reference sequence). The CDR3 is 15 amino acids. CDR3: CAWSVGEGLAYEQYF. Variable domain in full (rest from reference TRBV30 and TRBJ2-7): SQTIHQWPATLVQPVGSPLSLECTVEGTSNPNLYWYRQAAGRGLQLLFYSVGIGQISSEVPQNLSASRPQDRQFILSSKKLLLSDSGFYLCAWSVGEGLAYEQYFGPGTRLTVT.

The chain joins TRBV7-2 to TRBJ2-3; the TCRdb call, TRBD1, lacks DNA for checking. CDR1 and CDR2 from the germline V gene are SGHTA and FQGNSA. The length of the CDR3 is 15 residues. CDR3 amino acids: CASSSTRLLSDTQYF. The whole variable domain, remainder taken from reference TRBV7-2 and TRBJ2-3, is GAGVSQSPSNKVTEKGKDVELRCDPISGHTALYWYRQSLGQGLEFLIYFQGNSAPDKSGLPSDRFSAERTGGSVSTLTIQRTQQEDSAVYLCASSSTRLLSDTQYFGPGTRLTVL.

The V and J genes are TRBV6-2 or TRBV6-3 and TRBJ1-1. This CDR3 has 15 amino acids. Germline V lookup: CDR1 MNHEY, CDR2 SVGEGT. The CDR3 loop reads CASSYPRAVNTEAFF.

The rearrangement joins TRBV9 to TRBJ1-6; absent DNA, TCRdb's TRBD1 call cannot be checked. CDR1 SGDLS and CDR2 YYNGEE come from the germline V gene. The CDR3 has 16 amino acids. This CDR3 reads CASSPEGGRGNSPLHF.

The rearrangement links TRBV7-2 to TRBJ1-2. The CDR3 is made up of 17 amino acids. CDR1 is SGHTA and CDR2 is FQGNSA in the germline V gene. The CDR3 here is CASSLPAGRDLGYGYTF.

CDR3 amino acids: CASSAHPRDRRDNEQFF. The chain combines TRBV6-1 with TRBJ2-1; TCRdb indicates TRBD1, and absent DNA this call remains unverified. The CDR3 is 17 residues long. Germline CDR1 and CDR2: MNHNS and SASEGT.

The rearrangement joins TRBV12-3 or TRBV12-4 to TRBJ1-1. The CDR3 runs 14 residues. CDR3 amino acids: CASSPTEMNTEAFF.

The chain couples TRBV7-2 to TRBJ2-7; no DNA is available, so the TRBD1 call from TCRdb remains unchecked. The CDR3 loop spans 15 amino acids. Germline V CDR1 and CDR2: SGHTA, FQGNSA. CDR3 amino acids: CASSLEQGLSYEQYF.

The chain couples TRBV4-1 to TRBJ1-1; TCRdb calls TRBD1, which cannot be checked without DNA. CDR3 length: 16 amino acids. Germline CDR1 is MGHRA and CDR2 is YSYEKL. The CDR3 sequence is CASSQVQGMMNTEAFF.

The chain couples TRBV20-1 to TRBJ1-1. This CDR3 has 11 residues. Per germline, CDR1 DFQATT and CDR2 SNEGSKA (reference sequence). The CDR3 region is CSAFVDTEAFF.

This chain joins TRBV20-1 and TRBJ1-2. This CDR3 has 12 residues. The germline V gene encodes CDR1 DFQATT and CDR2 SNEGSKA (reference sequence). The CDR3 here is CSARDRNNGYTF.